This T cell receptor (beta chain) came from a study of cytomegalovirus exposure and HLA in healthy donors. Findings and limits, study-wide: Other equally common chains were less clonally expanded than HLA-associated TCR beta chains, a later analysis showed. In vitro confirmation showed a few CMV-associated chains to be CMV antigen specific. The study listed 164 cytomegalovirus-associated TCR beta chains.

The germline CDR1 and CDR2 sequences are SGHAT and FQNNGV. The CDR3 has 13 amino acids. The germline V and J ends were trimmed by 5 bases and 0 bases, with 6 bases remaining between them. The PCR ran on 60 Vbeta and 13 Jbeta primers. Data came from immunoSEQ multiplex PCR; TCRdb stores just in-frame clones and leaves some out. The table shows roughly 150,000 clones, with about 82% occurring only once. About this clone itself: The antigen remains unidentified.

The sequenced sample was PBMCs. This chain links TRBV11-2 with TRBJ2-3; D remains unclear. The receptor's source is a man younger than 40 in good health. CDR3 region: CASSRRSTDTQYF. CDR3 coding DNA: TGTGCCAGCAGCCGGCGGAGCACAGATACGCAGTATTTT.